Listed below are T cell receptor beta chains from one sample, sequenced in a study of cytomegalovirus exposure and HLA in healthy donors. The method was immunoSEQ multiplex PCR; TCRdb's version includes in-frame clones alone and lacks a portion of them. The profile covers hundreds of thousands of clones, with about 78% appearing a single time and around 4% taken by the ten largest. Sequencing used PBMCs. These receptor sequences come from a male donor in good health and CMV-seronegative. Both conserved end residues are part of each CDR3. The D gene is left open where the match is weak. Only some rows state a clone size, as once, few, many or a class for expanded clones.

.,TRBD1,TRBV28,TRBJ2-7,CASSLRQGVGEQYF,TGTGCCAGCAGTTTAAGGCAGGGGGTGGGCGAGCAGTACTTC
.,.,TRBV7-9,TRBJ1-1,CASSGATEAFF,TGTGCCAGCAGCGGAGCGACTGAAGCTTTCTTT
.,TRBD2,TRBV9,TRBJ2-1,CASSVELAGVYNEQFF,TGTGCCAGCAGCGTAGAACTAGCGGGGGTTTACAATGAGCAGTTCTTC
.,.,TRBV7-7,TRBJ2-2,CASSPSPQGDTGELFF,TGTGCCAGCAGCCCATCCCCACAGGGAGACACCGGGGAGCTGTTTTTT
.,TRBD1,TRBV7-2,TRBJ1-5,CASSYPWTGGLSNQPQHF,TGTGCCAGCAGCTACCCTTGGACAGGGGGCTTGAGCAATCAGCCCCAGCATTTT
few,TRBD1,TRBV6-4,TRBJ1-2,CASSDLPRGSLLGGYTF,TGTGCCAGCAGTGACTTACCCAGGGGGAGCCTTCTGGGTGGCTACACCTTC
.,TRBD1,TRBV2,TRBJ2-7,CASSPPDRVNSYEQYF,TGTGCCAGCTCACCGCCGGACAGGGTGAACAGCTACGAGCAGTACTTC
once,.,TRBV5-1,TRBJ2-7,CASSPTASSSYEQYF,TGCGCCAGCAGCCCGACAGCATCAAGCTCCTACGAGCAGTACTTC
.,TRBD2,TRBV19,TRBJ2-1,CASSIGPSGNNEQFF,TGTGCCAGTAGTATCGGCCCTAGCGGGAACAATGAGCAGTTCTTC
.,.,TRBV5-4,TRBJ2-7,CASSLTGKDEQYF,TGTGCCAGCAGCTTGACAGGGAAAGACGAGCAGTACTTC
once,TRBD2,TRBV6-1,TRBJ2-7,CASSVTPGEGEQYF,TGTGCCAGCAGTGTAACTCCTGGGGAGGGCGAGCAGTACTTC
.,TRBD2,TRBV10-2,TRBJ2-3,CASSELVGLAGGDTQYF,TGCGCCAGCAGTGAATTGGTTGGTCTAGCGGGAGGTGATACGCAGTATTTT
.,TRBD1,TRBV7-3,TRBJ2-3,CASSLQGTGGTDTQYF,TGTGCCAGCAGCTTACAAGGGACAGGGGGCACAGATACGCAGTATTTT
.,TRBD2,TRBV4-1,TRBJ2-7,CASSQATSGSSYEQYF,TGCGCCAGCAGCCAAGCTACTAGCGGGAGTTCCTACGAGCAGTACTTC
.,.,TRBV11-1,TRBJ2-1,CASSLVGAGDLFNEQFF,TGTGCCAGCAGCTTAGTAGGGGCAGGGGACCTTTTCAATGAGCAGTTCTTC
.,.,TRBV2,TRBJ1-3,CASHTGSGNTIYF,TGTGCCAGCCATACAGGCTCTGGAAACACCATATATTTT
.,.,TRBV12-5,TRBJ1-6,CASGLGHGSPLHF,TGTGCTAGTGGCCTCGGACACGGCTCACCCCTCCACTTT
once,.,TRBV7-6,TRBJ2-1,CASSSSSYNEQFF,TGTGCCAGTAGTAGTAGCTCCTACAATGAGCAGTTCTTC
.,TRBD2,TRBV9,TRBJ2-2,CASSDLRGRNTGELFF,TGTGCCAGCAGCGACCTTCGCGGGAGGAACACCGGGGAGCTGTTTTTT
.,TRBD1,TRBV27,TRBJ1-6,CASSLSIARTGLSYNSPLHF,TGTGCCAGCAGTTTATCGATCGCCCGGACAGGGTTATCCTATAATTCACCCCTCCACTTT